The 4 T cell receptor beta chains given below trace back to one sample, sequenced in a study of CD8+ T cells in alopecia areata. RNA extraction and reverse transcription yielded cDNA as sequencing template. Only in-frame clones appear in the TCRdb table, and some are missing; sequencing was by immunoSEQ multiplex PCR. The sample gives under 200,000 clones, about three fifths of which show up once; about 0.94% is in the top ten. Treatment indicated: oral pan-JAK inhibitor, 5-10 mg twice daily. Here the sequenced sample was CD4+ T cells sorted from blood, taken at week 4, from a patient treated with tofacitinib. The receptors come from a human donor with alopecia areata.

The chain uses TRBV5-6 and TRBJ2-5, with 10 bases identical to TRBD1. In germline, CDR1 is SGHDT, CDR2 YYEEEE. This CDR3 has 16 amino acids. V lost 0 bases and J lost 3; bases outside the gene matches: 5. DNA for the CDR3: TGTGCCAGCAGCTTGGCCATTGGGACAGGGGAAGAGACCCAGTACTTC. Translation: CASSLAIGTGEETQYF.

With regard to this clone: Germline is not matched at one junction end, which may reflect a read error. The chain joins TRBV7-8 to TRBJ1-2; D might be TRBD1 (5 bases). CDR3 size: 14 residues. Looked up from germline, CDR1 is SGHVS and CDR2 is FQNEAQ. Here the CDR3 reads CASSVARTSYGYTF. In DNA, the CDR3 is TGTGCCAGCAGCGTAGCCAGGACAAGTTATGGCTACACCTTC. The whole variable domain, remainder taken from reference TRBV7-8 and TRBJ1-2, is GAGVSQSPRYKVAKRGQDVALRCDPISGHVSLFWYQQALGQGPEFLTYFQNEAQLDKSGLPSDRFFAERPEGSVSTLKIQRTQQEDSAVYLCASSVARTSYGYTFGSGTRLTVV.

This clone was counted only a few times. Distinct nucleotide sequences in the sample also encode this CDR3. The chain employs TRBV29-1 and TRBJ2-7, with TRBD1 matching over 10 bases. Germline V CDR1 and CDR2: SQVTM, ANQGSEA. J was trimmed by 4 bases and V by 6 bases; bases with no gene match: 6. This CDR3 is built from 13 residues. CDR3 DNA sequence: TGCAGCGTAACCGGGACAGGGGTGTACGAGCAGTACTTC. Translation: CSVTGTGVYEQYF.

The V and J genes are TRBV29-1 and TRBJ2-5; no clear D gene. CDR1 and CDR2 (germline): SQVTM, ANQGSEA. The CDR3 is 12 amino acids. V was clipped by 5 bases and J by 3 bases, with 10 bases between them. CDR3 in DNA: TGCAGCGTTTTTGGCAGAGAAGAGACCCAGTACTTC. This codes for CSVFGREETQYF.